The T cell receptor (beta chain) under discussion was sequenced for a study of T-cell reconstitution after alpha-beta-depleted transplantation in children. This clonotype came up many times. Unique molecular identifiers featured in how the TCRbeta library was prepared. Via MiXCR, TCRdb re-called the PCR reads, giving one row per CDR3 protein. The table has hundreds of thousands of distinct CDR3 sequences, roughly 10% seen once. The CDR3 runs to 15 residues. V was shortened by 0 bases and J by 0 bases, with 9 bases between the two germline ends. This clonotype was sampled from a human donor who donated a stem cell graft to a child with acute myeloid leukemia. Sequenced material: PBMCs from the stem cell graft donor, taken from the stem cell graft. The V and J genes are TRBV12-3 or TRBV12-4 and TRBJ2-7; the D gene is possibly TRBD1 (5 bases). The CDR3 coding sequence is TGTGCCAGCAGTTTAGCAAGGGGTACCTCCTACGAGCAGTACTTC. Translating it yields CASSLARGTSYEQYF.